These T cell receptor beta chains were read from a single sample in a study of cytomegalovirus exposure and HLA in healthy donors. Assay used: immunoSEQ multiplex PCR; TCRdb lists only in-frame clones, some missing. The table shows about 200,000 clones, with over 65% occurring only once. The sample taken for sequencing was PBMCs. Receptors were obtained from a man between 40 and 49 years old in good health and CMV-seronegative. Each CDR3 is given with its conserved first and last residue. The D gene is left open where the match is weak. Rows may omit the clone size; those that give it use once, few, many or a size class.

clone_size j_call d_call v_call cdr3_nt cdr3_aa
once TRBJ1-6 TRBD1 TRBV9 TGTGCCAGCAGCGTCTACGGACAGGGGAAACTCCTCCACTTT CASSVYGQGKLLHF
- TRBJ2-2 TRBD1 TRBV27 TGTGCCAGCAGTTTAACCGGGACAGGAAACACCGGGGAGCTGTTTTTT CASSLTGTGNTGELFF
once TRBJ2-3 TRBD2 TRBV5-4 TGTGCCAGTAGAATTAGCGGGGGGGAATTAGATACGCAGTATTTT CASRISGGELDTQYF
few TRBJ2-1 TRBD2 TRBV5-4 TGTGCCAGCAGCTTGGTGGTAGCGGGAGTGGATGAGCAGTTCTTC CASSLVVAGVDEQFF
- TRBJ2-7 - TRBV29-1 TGCAGCGTTGAATCTCGCTACGAGCAGTACTTC CSVESRYEQYF
- TRBJ2-5 - TRBV11-2 TGTGCCAGCAGCGACCCGGGGGAAGAGACCCAGTACTTC CASSDPGEETQYF
- TRBJ2-1 TRBD2 TRBV13 TGTGCCAGCAGCTCGCGGACTAGCGGCTACAATGAGCAGTTCTTC CASSSRTSGYNEQFF
- TRBJ1-1 - TRBV18 TGTGCCAGCTCACCACAGTCAGGGGCCTTGGACACTGAAGCTTTCTTT CASSPQSGALDTEAFF
- TRBJ1-1 - TRBV7-3 TGTGCCAGCAGCCCATCTAGGGGGGGCACTGAAGCTTTCTTT CASSPSRGGTEAFF
- TRBJ1-4 - TRBV19 TGTGCCAGTAGTATAGCCCGACTTGAAAAACTGTTTTTT CASSIARLEKLFF
- TRBJ2-1 TRBD2 TRBV7-8 TGTGCCAGCAGCGTGCGTGCCGGGACTAGAAACAATGAGCAGTTCTTC CASSVRAGTRNNEQFF
- TRBJ2-1 - TRBV9 TGTGCCAGCAGCCTGACGGGGACTCGGATTTACAATGAGCAGTTCTTC CASSLTGTRIYNEQFF
- TRBJ1-1 - TRBV30 TGTGTCTGGAGCCGGGGGTCTGAAGCTTTCTTT CVWSRGSEAFF
- TRBJ1-6 TRBD1 TRBV7-6 TGTGCCAGCAGCTTAGGGAGGACAGGGGTACAATCACCCCTCCACTTT CASSLGRTGVQSPLHF
- TRBJ2-3 TRBD2 TRBV4-1 TGCGCCAGCAGCCGCCCAGCGGGGGATACGCAGTATTTT CASSRPAGDTQYF
once TRBJ2-7 - TRBV5-8 TGTGCCAGCAGCTCCCGGGACACGGACTACGAGCAGTACTTC CASSSRDTDYEQYF
- TRBJ2-3 TRBD1 TRBV4-1 TGCGCCAGCAGCCGGGGGACAGGGGATTCAGATACGCAGTATTTT CASSRGTGDSDTQYF
- TRBJ2-7 - TRBV27 TGTGCCAGCAGTTTCTTCGTGGGGGGGCACCTACACGAGCAGTACTTC CASSFFVGGHLHEQYF
- TRBJ2-7 TRBD2 TRBV5-8 TGTGCCAGCAGCTGGACTAGCGATGGAAACGAGCAGTACTTC CASSWTSDGNEQYF
- TRBJ1-6 TRBD1 TRBV7-3 TGTGCCAGCAGCTTAGGGACAGTAGGATCACCCCTCCACTTT CASSLGTVGSPLHF
- TRBJ2-2 - TRBV4-3 TGCGCCAGCAGCCTATCAGGGTCGGGGGCCGGGGAGCTGTTTTTT CASSLSGSGAGELFF
- TRBJ2-5 - TRBV7-2 TGTGCCAGCAGCCTACAGAGAGAGACCCAGTACTTC CASSLQRETQYF
once TRBJ2-1 TRBD2 TRBV9 TGTGCCAGCAGCGTAGCGGAGCGGGAGTCCAATGAGCAGTTCTTC CASSVAERESNEQFF
few TRBJ2-7 - TRBV5-1 TGCGCCAGCAGCTTGGCCACTGGGCGGGGTACAACCTACGAGCAGTACTTC CASSLATGRGTTYEQYF
- TRBJ1-1 - TRBV28 TGTGCCAGCAGTCCCCCGGGTCCGAGGACTGAAGCTTTCTTT CASSPPGPRTEAFF
- TRBJ1-2 TRBD1 TRBV4-2 TGTGCCAGCAGCCAAGATGGGGGACAGATGTTTAACTATGGCTACACCTTC CASSQDGGQMFNYGYTF
- TRBJ1-6 TRBD1 TRBV27 TGTGCCAGCAGTTTAGCAGGGGGCAATTCACCCCTCCACTTT CASSLAGGNSPLHF
- TRBJ2-3 TRBD2 TRBV5-4 TGTGCCAGCAGCTTGAGTAGCGGGGCCACAGATACGCAGTATTTT CASSLSSGATDTQYF
- TRBJ1-2 - TRBV6-1 TGTGCCAGCATTATTACAGCATATGGCTACACCTTC CASIITAYGYTF
few TRBJ2-7 - TRBV27 TGTGCCAGCAGTTTATCGCGGGCCACCGAGCAGTACTTC CASSLSRATEQYF
- TRBJ2-5 TRBD2 TRBV5-1 TGCGCCAGCAGCTTTACTAGCGGGGGGGCCAGAGAGACCCAGTACTTC CASSFTSGGARETQYF
- TRBJ1-1 - TRBV27 TGTGCCAGCAGTTTAGGGTTCCTAGGGGACACTGAAGCTTTCTTT CASSLGFLGDTEAFF
- TRBJ2-3 - TRBV18 TGTGCCAGCTCTAGGAGAGCTACCCCAAGCACAGATACGCAGTATTTT CASSRRATPSTDTQYF
- TRBJ2-1 TRBD1 TRBV7-2 TGTGCCAGCAGCTCCCTTACAGGGGAGAAGTACAATGAGCAGTTCTTC CASSSLTGEKYNEQFF
- TRBJ2-2 TRBD2 TRBV19 TGTGCCAGTAGTGTGGGACTAGCGTACGGGGCCACCGGGGAGCTGTTTTTT CASSVGLAYGATGELFF
- TRBJ1-2 TRBD1 TRBV5-4 TGTGCCAGCAGCTTCGACAGGGGGGGTGGCTACACCTTC CASSFDRGGGYTF
few TRBJ2-1 TRBD1 TRBV2 TGTGCCAGCAGTACCGACAGGGTACCCGCAAGTGAGCAGTTCTTC CASSTDRVPASEQFF
- TRBJ2-7 TRBD1 TRBV28 TGTGCCAGCAGTTTATGGGGACAGGAGAACGAGCAGTACTTC CASSLWGQENEQYF
- TRBJ2-5 - TRBV30 TGTGCCTGGAGTGGGTCGGGTGAGACCCAGTACTTC CAWSGSGETQYF
- TRBJ2-1 TRBD2 TRBV19 TGTGCCAGTAGTTTAGGGTGGCGGGGGAAGGGGTCCTACAATGAGCAGTTCTTC CASSLGWRGKGSYNEQFF
- TRBJ2-1 TRBD2 TRBV7-3 TGTGCCAGCAACCATCCGGGGGACGGGGGGGGGAATGAGCAGTTCTTC CASNHPGDGGGNEQFF
- TRBJ2-1 TRBD2 TRBV15 TGTGCCACCAGCAGAGCTTCGGGACTAGCGTCCGGACAAAGCTCCTACAATGAGCAGTTCTTC CATSRASGLASGQSSYNEQFF
- TRBJ2-7 - TRBV10-1 TGCGCCAGCAGTCTAGGGAGCTCCTACGAGCAGTACTTC CASSLGSSYEQYF
- TRBJ1-3 - TRBV5-1 TGCGCCAGCAGCCGGGTTTCACCTTCCTCTGGAAACACCATATATTTT CASSRVSPSSGNTIYF
- TRBJ2-2 TRBD1 TRBV6-5 TGTGCCAGCACCCGACGGACAGGGGGCACCGGGGAGCTGTTTTTT CASTRRTGGTGELFF
few TRBJ2-7 TRBD1 TRBV5-1 TGCGCCAGCAGCTTCCCCGGGACAGCACTCTACGAGCAGTACTTC CASSFPGTALYEQYF
- TRBJ1-1 - TRBV7-3 TGTGCCAGCAGCCCCCTGGGGCGGGAGGGGACTGAAGCTTTCTTT CASSPLGREGTEAFF
- TRBJ1-3 TRBD1 TRBV5-5 TGTGCCAGCAGCCTGGGACAGGCGATCTCTGGAAACACCATATATTTT CASSLGQAISGNTIYF
- TRBJ1-2 - TRBV27 TGTGCCAGCAGTTGTCAGGGGTGCTATGGCTACACCTTC CASSCQGCYGYTF
- TRBJ2-7 TRBD1 TRBV19 TGTGCCAGTAGTGCGGACAGGGCAGGCGAGCAGTACTTC CASSADRAGEQYF
- TRBJ1-4 TRBD1 TRBV9 TGTGCCAGCAGCGTAGGGACAGGTTTCTATGAAAAACTGTTTTTT CASSVGTGFYEKLFF
- TRBJ2-5 TRBD2 TRBV4-1 TGCGCCAGCAGCCATACGGGGGGGAGGGAGACCCAGTACTTC CASSHTGGRETQYF
- TRBJ1-5 - TRBV5-1 TGCGCCAGCAGCTTGGGAGAGAGCAATCAGCCCCAGCATTTT CASSLGESNQPQHF
- TRBJ1-1 TRBD1 TRBV7-6 TGTGCCAGCAGCTTAAGACAGGGGTGGTACACTGAAGCTTTCTTT CASSLRQGWYTEAFF